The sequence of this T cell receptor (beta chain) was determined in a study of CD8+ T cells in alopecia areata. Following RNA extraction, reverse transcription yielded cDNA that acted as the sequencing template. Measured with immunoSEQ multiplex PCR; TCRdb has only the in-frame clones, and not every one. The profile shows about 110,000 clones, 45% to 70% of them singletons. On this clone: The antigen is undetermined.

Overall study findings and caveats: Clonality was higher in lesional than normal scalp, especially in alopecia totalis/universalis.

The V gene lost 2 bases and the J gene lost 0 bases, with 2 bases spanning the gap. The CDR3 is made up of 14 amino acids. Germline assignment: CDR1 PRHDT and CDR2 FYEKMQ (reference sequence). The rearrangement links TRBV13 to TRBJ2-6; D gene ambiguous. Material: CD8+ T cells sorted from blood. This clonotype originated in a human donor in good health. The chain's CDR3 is CASSLLSGANVLTF. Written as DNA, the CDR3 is TGTGCCAGCAGCTTACTCTCTGGGGCCAACGTCCTGACTTTC.